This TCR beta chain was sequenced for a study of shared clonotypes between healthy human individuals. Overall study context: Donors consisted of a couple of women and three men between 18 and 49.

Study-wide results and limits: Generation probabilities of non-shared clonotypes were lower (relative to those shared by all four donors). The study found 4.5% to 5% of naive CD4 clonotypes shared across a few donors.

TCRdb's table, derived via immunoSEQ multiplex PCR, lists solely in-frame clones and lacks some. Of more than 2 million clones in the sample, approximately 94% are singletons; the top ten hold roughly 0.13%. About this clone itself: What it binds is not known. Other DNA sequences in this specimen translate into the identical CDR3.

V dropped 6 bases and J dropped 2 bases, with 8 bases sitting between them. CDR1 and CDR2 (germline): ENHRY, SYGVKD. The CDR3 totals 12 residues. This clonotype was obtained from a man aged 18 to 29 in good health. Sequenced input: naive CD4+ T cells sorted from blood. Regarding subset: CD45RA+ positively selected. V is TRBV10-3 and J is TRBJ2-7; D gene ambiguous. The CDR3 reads CAISGSAYEQYF. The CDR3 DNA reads TGTGCCATCAGCGGATCCGCCTACGAGCAGTACTTC.